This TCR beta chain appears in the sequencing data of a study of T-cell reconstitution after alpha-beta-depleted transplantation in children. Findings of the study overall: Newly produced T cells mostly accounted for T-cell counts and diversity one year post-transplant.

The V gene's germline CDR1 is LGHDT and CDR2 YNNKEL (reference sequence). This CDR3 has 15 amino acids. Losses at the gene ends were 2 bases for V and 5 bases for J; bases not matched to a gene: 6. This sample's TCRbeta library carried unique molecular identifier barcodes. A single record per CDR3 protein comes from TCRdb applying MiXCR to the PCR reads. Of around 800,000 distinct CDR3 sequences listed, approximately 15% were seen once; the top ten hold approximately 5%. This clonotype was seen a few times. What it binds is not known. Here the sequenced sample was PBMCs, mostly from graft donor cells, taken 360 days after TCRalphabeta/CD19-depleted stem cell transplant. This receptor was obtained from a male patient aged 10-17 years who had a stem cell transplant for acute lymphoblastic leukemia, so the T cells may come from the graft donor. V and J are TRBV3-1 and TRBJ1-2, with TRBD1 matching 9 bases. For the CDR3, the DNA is TGTGCCAGCAGCCAAACAGGGGGCGTGAGGTATGGCTACACCTTC. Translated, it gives CASSQTGGVRYGYTF. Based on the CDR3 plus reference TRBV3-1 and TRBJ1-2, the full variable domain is DTAVSQTPKYLVTQMGNDKSIKCEQNLGHDTMYWYKQDSKKFLKIMFSYNNKELIINETVPNRFSPKSPDKAHLNLHINSLELGDSAVYFCASSQTGGVRYGYTFGSGTRLTVV.